The 24 T cell receptor beta chains reported below all come from one sample, sequenced in a study of monozygotic twins with inflammatory bowel disease. TCRdb reprocessed the 5' RACE reads and stores each CDR3 protein as one record, lacking DNA. This repertoire comprises 110,000 to 150,000 distinct CDR3 sequences; its ten largest clones make up roughly 1.2%. Input material: blood. These receptors were collected from a human donor with ulcerative colitis or Crohn's disease, or a healthy co-twin of an affected twin (not recorded which).

V and J are TRBV6-1 and TRBJ2-2; the D call of TRBD1 rests on TCRdb alone, since no DNA is present to check it. CDR3 length equals 17 residues. The germline CDR1 and CDR2 sequences are MNHNS and SASEGT. CDR3 sequence reads: CASTPTGLGGDTGELFF.

The V call is TRBV3-1, the J call TRBJ2-5. The germline V gene encodes CDR1 LGHDT and CDR2 YNNKEL (reference sequence). This CDR3 comprises 14 residues. CDR3 region: CASSQRHNQETQYF.

This chain joins TRBV12-3 or TRBV12-4 and TRBJ1-1; TCRdb's D call, TRBD1, is unchecked because there is no DNA. The CDR3 consists of 17 residues. The CDR3 sequence is CASSLTVGRVVNTEAFF.

The rearrangement links TRBV10-3 to TRBJ1-3. The germline CDR1 and CDR2 sequences are ENHRY and SYGVKD. The CDR3 loop spans 15 amino acids. This CDR3 is CAISESAATGNTIYF.

The chain carries TRBV7-8 and TRBJ2-4. This CDR3 contains 13 residues. CDR1 is SGHVS, CDR2 FQNEAQ, per germline. The CDR3: CASSLSGKNMQYF.

The genes are TRBV6-5 and TRBJ2-7; the TCRdb D gene call, TRBD1, has no DNA to confirm it. This CDR3 spans 13 amino acids. CDR1 is MNHEY, CDR2 SVGAGI, per germline. CDR3 in amino acids: CASSSDRGLEQYF.

This rearrangement joins TRBV3-1 to TRBJ2-1. Germline CDR1 and CDR2: LGHDT and YNNKEL (reference sequence). The CDR3 extends over 17 amino acids. The CDR3 protein is CASSQVSSGSSYNEQFF.

The chain joins TRBV20-1 to TRBJ2-4; TCRdb proposes TRBD1, but this gene call is untestable without DNA. CDR1 DFQATT and CDR2 SNEGSKA come from the germline V gene (reference sequence). This CDR3 has 13 residues. The CDR3 sequence is CSGDRETPNIQYF.

This chain connects TRBV19 to TRBJ1-5; TCRdb's D gene call, TRBD1, goes unchecked for lack of DNA. The CDR3 sequence is 16 residues long. The germline V gene has CDR1 LNHDA and CDR2 SQIVND (reference sequence). CDR3 amino acids: CASSPLSGQLNQPQHF.

The chain recombines TRBV20-1 with TRBJ2-2; as DNA is missing, the TRBD2 call by TCRdb cannot be tested. This CDR3 region has 15 residues. The germline gives CDR1 DFQATT, CDR2 SNEGSKA (reference sequence). CDR3 protein: CSAQDPGGPRGELFF.

The chain employs TRBV20-1 and TRBJ2-3; TCRdb picks TRBD1, but there is no DNA to check that call. The CDR3 is 14 amino acids. Germline assignment: CDR1 DFQATT and CDR2 SNEGSKA (reference sequence). The CDR3 sequence is CSARVRVSTDTQYF.

CDR3 sequence: CASSLIPSTEAFF. The J gene is TRBJ1-1, the V gene TRBV7-9. Germline assignment: CDR1 SEHNR and CDR2 FQNEAQ (reference sequence). The CDR3 extends over 13 amino acids.

This chain links TRBV27 with TRBJ1-5. CDR3 length equals 13 residues. Per germline, CDR1 MNHEY and CDR2 SMNVEV (reference sequence). The CDR3 reads CASSLYFRQPQHF.

The chain combines TRBV7-9 with TRBJ1-4. In germline, CDR1 is SEHNR, CDR2 FQNEAQ (reference sequence). The CDR3 runs to 14 residues. CDR3 in amino acids: CASSLSSGYEKLFF.

The genes are TRBV19 and TRBJ1-1. Germline CDR1 reads LNHDA; CDR2 reads SQIVND (reference sequence). CDR3 length equals 14 residues. The CDR3 spells CASSREGVPTEAFF. Full variable domain (rest looked up from reference TRBV19 and TRBJ1-1): DGGITQSPKYLFRKEGQNVTLSCEQNLNHDAMYWYRQDPGQGLRLIYYSQIVNDFQKGDIAEGYSVSREKKESFPLTVTSAQKNPTAFYLCASSREGVPTEAFFGQGTRLTVV.

The chain carries TRBV6-2 or TRBV6-3 and TRBJ1-2. The CDR3 extends over 14 amino acids. Looked up from germline, CDR1 is MNHEY and CDR2 is SVGEGT. The CDR3 here is CASSYSGSHYGYTF.

The gene calls are TRBV4-1 and TRBJ1-1. CDR1 and CDR2 (germline): MGHRA, YSYEKL. The CDR3 covers 13 residues. The CDR3 sequence: CASSSGGKTEAFF.

This chain joins TRBV29-1 and TRBJ1-1; TCRdb designates TRBD1, a call that cannot be tested without DNA. The CDR3 loop spans 15 amino acids. The germline V gene has CDR1 SQVTM and CDR2 ANQGSEA. CDR3 sequence reads: CSVEGTGGRNTEAFF.

The CDR3 spells CASSESPPGLAGQLAKNIQYF. The V call is TRBV10-1, the J call TRBJ2-4; as DNA is missing, the TRBD2 call by TCRdb cannot be tested. Germline V lookup: CDR1 WNHNN, CDR2 SYGVQD (reference sequence). This CDR3 is built from 21 residues.

This rearrangement joins TRBV6-5 to TRBJ2-7. CDR1 and CDR2 (germline): MNHEY, SVGAGI. The CDR3 is 16 amino acids. The chain's CDR3 is CASSYSIGGNSYEQYF.

This chain links TRBV5-1 with TRBJ2-5; TCRdb lists TRBD1, though no DNA is available to test this call. The CDR3 is 15 amino acids. CDR1 is SGHRS and CDR2 is YFSETQ in the germline V gene. Here the CDR3 reads CASSLYSGGGETQYF.

CDR3 residues: CASSSRGHGWRGSQSYNEQFF. The J gene is TRBJ2-1, the V gene TRBV7-2; checking the TCRdb D call of TRBD1 is not possible without DNA. Germline V gene lookup returns CDR1 SGHTA and CDR2 FQGNSA. This CDR3 is 21 amino acids long.

The chain employs TRBV18 and TRBJ1-5; TCRdb names TRBD1, which stays unverified in the absence of DNA. This CDR3 has 13 residues. Germline-derived CDR1 and CDR2 are KGHSH and LQKENI. The CDR3 spells CASSPGGNQPQHF.

The rearrangement uses TRBV10-2 and TRBJ2-3; TCRdb selects TRBD2, and the lack of DNA leaves this call unchecked. This CDR3 is built from 13 residues. Germline V gene lookup returns CDR1 WSHSY and CDR2 SAAADI. This CDR3 reads CASRRELSGTQYF.